This T cell receptor (beta chain) was captured in a study of response to subunit inactivated influenza vaccine. Turning to this clonotype: The antigen remains undetermined.

One entry per CDR3 protein, called by TCRdb with MiXCR from the RT-PCR reads. Altogether around 760,000 distinct CDR3 sequences are present, about 15% being singletons, with the ten largest covering 5.5% to 7%. The study, taken as a whole, reports: Each seasonal influenza vaccination, the authors suggested, recruits few new T cells.

This CDR3 contains 13 residues. V was trimmed by 7 bases and J by 12 bases, leaving 19 bases between them. The germline CDR1 and CDR2 sequences are MNHEY and SVGEGT. The clonotype originates from a man aged 50-59 years who received an inactivated influenza vaccine. The sequencing used PBMCs from blood, collected approximately 15 days before vaccination. This rearrangement joins TRBV6-2 or TRBV6-3 to TRBJ2-1, with unresolved D. CDR3 region: CASNVSLRFRQFF. The CDR3 DNA follows: TGTGCCAGCAACGTATCCCTCCGATTCAGGCAGTTCTTC.